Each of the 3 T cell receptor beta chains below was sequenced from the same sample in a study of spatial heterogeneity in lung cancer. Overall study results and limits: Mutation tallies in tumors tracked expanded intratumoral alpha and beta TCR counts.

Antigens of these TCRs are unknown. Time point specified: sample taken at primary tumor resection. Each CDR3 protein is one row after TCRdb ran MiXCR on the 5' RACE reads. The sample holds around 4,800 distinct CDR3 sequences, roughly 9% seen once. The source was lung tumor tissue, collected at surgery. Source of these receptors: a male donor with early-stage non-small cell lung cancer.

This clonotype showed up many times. The CDR3 sequence is CASSLQGANYEQFF. The CDR3, as DNA: TGTGCCAGCAGTTTACAGGGGGCTAACTATGAGCAGTTCTTC. This sequence joins TRBV27 and TRBJ2-1, with 8 bases that match TRBD1. Germline CDR1 reads MNHEY; CDR2 reads SMNVEV (reference sequence). The CDR3 extends over 14 amino acids. With V trimmed by 2 bases and J by 8 bases, 5 bases remained unmatched.

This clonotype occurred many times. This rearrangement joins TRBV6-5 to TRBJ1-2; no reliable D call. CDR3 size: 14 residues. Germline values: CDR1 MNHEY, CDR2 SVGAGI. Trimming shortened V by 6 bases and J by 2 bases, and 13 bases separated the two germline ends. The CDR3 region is CASSQAVLNYGYTF. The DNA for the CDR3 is TGTGCCAGCAGCCAGGCGGTGCTAAACTATGGCTACACCTTC.

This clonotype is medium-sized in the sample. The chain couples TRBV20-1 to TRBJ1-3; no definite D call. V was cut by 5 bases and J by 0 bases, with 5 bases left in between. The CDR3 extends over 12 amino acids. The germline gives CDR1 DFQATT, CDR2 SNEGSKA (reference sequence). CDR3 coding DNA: TGCAGTGCTGGCCCCTCTGGAAACACCATATATTTT. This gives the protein CSAGPSGNTIYF.